A selection of T cell receptor beta chains follows, all from one sample in a study of T cell changes during pregnancy in multiple sclerosis. The table came from immunoSEQ multiplex PCR; TCRdb's copy has only in-frame clones and leaves some out. The table has 40,000 or so clones, 75% to 95% seen once; the top ten hold about 0.4%. Sequenced material: CD4+ T cells from peripheral blood mononuclear cells, taken in the third trimester of pregnancy. The source is a female donor in good health, enrolled as a control in a pregnancy study. Both conserved end residues are part of each CDR3. A D gene is named only where the DNA matches it firmly. Size values are once, few and many counts, or a class for expanded clones, and some rows have none.

abundance	v_gene	j_gene	d_gene	CDR3aa	CDR3nt
few	TRBV7-6	TRBJ1-3	-	CASSLEQTGTIYF	TGTGCCAGCAGCTTAGAACAAACGGGGACCATATATTTT
-	TRBV7-6	TRBJ2-1	TRBD2	CASSWIAGGYNEQFF	TGTGCCAGCAGTTGGATAGCGGGGGGGTACAATGAGCAGTTCTTC
-	TRBV9	TRBJ1-2	-	CASSVSVGGRGNGYTF	TGTGCCAGCAGCGTATCTGTCGGTGGCCGAGGGAATGGCTACACCTTC
-	TRBV7-9	TRBJ2-7	-	CASSVQRVLRYEQYF	TGTGCCAGCAGCGTCCAGAGGGTTCTGAGGTACGAGCAGTACTTC
-	TRBV10-1	TRBJ2-7	-	CASSEGGYEQYF	TGCGCCAGCAGTGAAGGGGGCTACGAGCAGTACTTC
-	TRBV9	TRBJ1-5	TRBD1	CASSVGTVQPQHF	TGTGCCAGCAGCGTGGGGACAGTCCAGCCCCAGCATTTT
-	TRBV11-3	TRBJ2-7	-	CASSSSGLGVQYF	TGTGCCAGCAGCTCGTCTGGGTTAGGGGTGCAGTACTTC
-	TRBV6-1	TRBJ2-5	-	CASRLWETQYF	TGTGCCAGCAGACTATGGGAGACCCAGTACTTC
-	TRBV18	TRBJ2-7	-	CASSLSDAGVRYEQYF	TGTGCCAGCTCTCTTAGCGATGCAGGGGTAAGATACGAGCAGTACTTC
-	TRBV28	TRBJ1-1	-	CASSSGGVNTEAFF	TGTGCCAGCAGTTCGGGCGGGGTGAACACTGAAGCTTTCTTT
-	TRBV5-4	TRBJ2-7	-	CASSLPSPRDNEQYF	TGTGCCAGCAGCTTGCCTAGCCCTAGAGACAACGAGCAGTACTTC
-	TRBV27	TRBJ2-7	TRBD1	CASRGSRDRGYEQYF	TGTGCCAGCAGAGGGAGCCGGGACAGGGGCTACGAGCAGTACTTC
once	TRBV19	TRBJ2-3	TRBD2	CASSILEPGGRDTQYF	TGTGCCAGTAGTATCCTCGAGCCGGGAGGGCGAGATACGCAGTATTTT
-	TRBV27	TRBJ2-7	TRBD1	CASSFKAGTGRYYEQYF	TGTGCCAGCAGTTTCAAGGCCGGGACAGGAAGGTACTACGAGCAGTACTTC
-	TRBV11-1	TRBJ1-1	TRBD1	CASSRQGTQINTEAFF	TGTGCCAGCAGCCGACAGGGCACCCAAATAAACACTGAAGCTTTCTTT
-	TRBV2	TRBJ1-1	-	CASRSGTPTEAFF	TGTGCCAGCAGATCCGGGACACCCACTGAAGCTTTCTTT
-	TRBV27	TRBJ2-1	TRBD2	CASSFYASGLAGVGNEQFF	TGTGCCAGCAGTTTTTATGCCTCGGGACTAGCGGGAGTGGGGAATGAGCAGTTCTTC
once	TRBV11-2	TRBJ2-3	TRBD2	CASSLDWREGDTQYF	TGTGCCAGCAGCTTAGATTGGCGGGAGGGAGATACGCAGTATTTT
-	TRBV5-4	TRBJ1-1	TRBD1	CASSQGQLNTEAFF	TGTGCCAGCAGCCAGGGACAGTTGAACACTGAAGCTTTCTTT
-	TRBV2	TRBJ1-6	-	CASSGPTGFYNSPLHF	TGTGCCAGCAGTGGACCGACAGGATTCTATAATTCACCCCTCCACTTT
-	TRBV10-1	TRBJ2-4	TRBD1	CASSGEGAKNIQYF	TGCGCCAGCAGTGGAGAGGGGGCTAAAAACATTCAGTACTTC
-	TRBV5-1	TRBJ1-4	-	CASSLAAGPNEKLFF	TGCGCCAGCAGCTTGGCCGCAGGGCCCAATGAAAAACTGTTTTTT
-	TRBV5-1	TRBJ1-2	-	CASSLDEGKAGYTF	TGCGCCAGCAGCTTAGATGAGGGTAAGGCCGGCTACACCTTC
-	TRBV5-8	TRBJ2-1	-	CASSLVGHSNEQFF	TGTGCCAGCAGCTTGGTGGGACACAGCAATGAGCAGTTCTTC
-	TRBV28	TRBJ1-4	TRBD1	CASSSPTGGARKLFF	TGTGCCAGCAGTTCCCCGACAGGGGGTGCAAGAAAACTGTTTTTT
-	TRBV7-2	TRBJ1-3	-	CASKTDSVGNTIYF	TGTGCCAGCAAAACAGACAGCGTCGGAAACACCATATATTTT
-	TRBV10-3	TRBJ2-7	-	CASQASLILSRGYEQYF	TGTGCCTCCCAAGCGAGTTTAATACTCTCCCGTGGGTACGAGCAGTACTTC
-	TRBV6-1	TRBJ1-5	-	CASSPYSNQPQHF	TGTGCCAGCAGTCCTTATAGCAATCAGCCCCAGCATTTT
once	TRBV29-1	TRBJ1-1	TRBD1	CSVAQGPWNTEAFF	TGCAGCGTTGCACAGGGGCCTTGGAACACTGAAGCTTTCTTT
-	TRBV2	TRBJ1-4	TRBD1	CARGTGLGEKLFF	TGTGCCAGAGGGACAGGGCTAGGGGAAAAACTGTTTTTT
-	TRBV5-4	TRBJ1-2	TRBD1	CASSADREAGYTF	TGTGCCAGCAGCGCGGACAGGGAGGCTGGCTACACCTTC
few	TRBV6-1	TRBJ2-1	TRBD2	CASRPSGRASNEQFF	TGTGCCAGCAGACCTAGCGGGAGGGCAAGCAATGAGCAGTTCTTC
-	TRBV6-1	TRBJ2-3	-	CASSENLFISPQYF	TGTGCCAGCAGTGAAAACCTTTTTATCAGTCCGCAGTATTTT
-	TRBV5-1	TRBJ2-7	TRBD1	CASTGGRYEQYF	TGCGCCAGCACAGGGGGCCGTTACGAGCAGTACTTC
-	TRBV28	TRBJ2-7	TRBD2	CASSFSSGSIHEQYF	TGTGCCAGCAGTTTCTCGAGCGGGAGTATCCACGAGCAGTACTTC
-	TRBV19	TRBJ2-4	TRBD2	CASSRGGLAGAQRGNIQYF	TGTGCCAGTAGTAGGGGGGGACTAGCGGGGGCCCAACGGGGAAACATTCAGTACTTC
once	TRBV7-8	TRBJ2-1	-	CASSLSRGEQFF	TGTGCCAGCAGCCTTAGCAGGGGTGAGCAGTTCTTC